This T cell receptor (beta chain) stems from a study of T cell responses to AZD1222 COVID-19 vaccine. Study results and caveats: Baseline serostatus was positive in only six AZD1222 recipients. There were mostly white British donors and more females than males, and clonal diversity was possibly underestimated.

CDR1 and CDR2 (germline): MDHEN, SYDVKM. Trimming removed 7 bases at V and 4 bases at J, with 17 bases between. This CDR3 has 14 amino acids. The data were produced by immunoSEQ multiplex PCR, yet TCRdb's version contains in-frame clones alone and is incomplete. Here the sample spans some 190,000 clones, nearly 95% being singletons. In regard to this clone: As yet, its antigen is unknown.

The source material was peripheral blood, sampled 28 days after the second AZD1222 dose. The V gene is TRBV28, the J gene TRBJ2-7; D uncertain. The clonotype originates from an adult who received the AZD1222 COVID-19 vaccine. The CDR3, as DNA: TGTGCCAGCACCTCCGGATCCCCAGTTTACGAGCAGTACTTC. Amino acids: CASTSGSPVYEQYF.